These T cell receptor beta chains were read from a single sample in a study of blood T cell repertoires in COVID-19. Here immunoSEQ multiplex PCR was the method, and the copy in TCRdb shows in-frame clones only, minus some. The data contain approximately 220,000 clones, roughly 84% of them singletons. The sample was peripheral blood. The receptors derive from a man aged 50-59 years who had recovered from COVID-19. Each CDR3 is given with its conserved first and last residue. A D gene is named only where the DNA matches it firmly. The listing skips clone size in some rows; elsewhere it reads once, few, many or a size class.

>.|TRBD1|TRBJ1-2|TRBV27
CASSFRTGANYGYTF
TGTGCCAGCAGTTTTAGGACAGGGGCAAACTATGGCTACACCTTC
>.|.|TRBJ1-3|TRBV7-9
CASSLTTSSGNTIYF
TGTGCCAGCAGCTTGACTACTAGCTCTGGAAACACCATATATTTT
>.|.|TRBJ2-1|TRBV27
CASSPRGAGSYNEQFF
TGTGCCAGCAGCCCCCGGGGGGCCGGCTCCTACAATGAGCAGTTCTTC
>.|.|TRBJ1-2|TRBV30
CAWSNRPLVLSYTF
TGTGCCTGGAGTAACAGACCGCTCGTCCTGAGCTACACCTTC
>.|TRBD1|TRBJ1-2|TRBV5-1
CASSSRDRGKHGYTF
TGCGCCAGCAGCAGCCGGGACAGGGGAAAACATGGCTACACCTTC
>.|TRBD1|TRBJ2-3|TRBV28
CASSPRTGSTDTQYF
TGTGCCAGCAGTCCCAGGACAGGCAGCACAGATACGCAGTATTTT
>once|.|TRBJ1-1|TRBV28
CASRLGQSLNTEAFF
TGTGCCAGCAGACTCGGACAGTCACTGAACACTGAAGCTTTCTTT
>.|.|TRBJ1-1|TRBV30
CAWSVPWQGSTEAFF
TGTGCCTGGAGTGTACCTTGGCAGGGTAGCACTGAAGCTTTCTTT
>.|TRBD2|TRBJ2-3|TRBV9
CASSASGSWTDTQYF
TGTGCCAGCAGCGCTAGCGGGAGTTGGACAGATACGCAGTATTTT
>.|TRBD1|TRBJ2-2|TRBV2
CASSESQGASGELFF
TGTGCCAGCAGTGAATCCCAGGGGGCGTCCGGGGAGCTGTTTTTT
>.|TRBD2|TRBJ2-1|TRBV27
CASSLAGHNEQFF
TGTGCCAGCAGTCTAGCGGGCCACAATGAGCAGTTCTTC
>.|.|TRBJ1-2|TRBV2
CASTTALEGYTF
TGTGCCAGCACTACGGCATTGGAGGGCTACACCTTC
>once|TRBD2|TRBJ2-2|TRBV9
CASSVEGLGDTGELFF
TGTGCCAGCAGCGTAGAGGGACTAGGTGACACCGGGGAGCTGTTTTTT
>once|TRBD2|TRBJ2-7|TRBV15
CATSTLAGAYEQYF
TGTGCCACCAGCACCTTAGCGGGAGCCTACGAGCAGTACTTC
>few|.|TRBJ2-3|TRBV6-5
CASKTSTDTQYF
TGTGCCAGCAAGACAAGCACAGATACGCAGTATTTT
>.|.|TRBJ2-7|TRBV19
CASGNYEQYF
TGTGCCAGTGGCAACTACGAGCAGTACTTC
>.|TRBD1|TRBJ1-1|TRBV12-3/TRBV12-4
CASRRTGGTEAFF
TGTGCCAGCAGACGGACAGGGGGAACTGAAGCTTTCTTT
>.|TRBD1|TRBJ1-1|TRBV6-5
CASSYDRVETEAFF
TGTGCCAGCAGTTATGACAGGGTCGAAACTGAAGCTTTCTTT
>.|.|TRBJ2-5|TRBV9
CASSVGSDQETQYF
TGTGCCAGCAGCGTAGGCTCAGACCAAGAGACCCAGTACTTC